What follows are 13 T cell receptor beta chains derived from one specimen sequenced in a study of early T cells in non-severe SARS-CoV-2 infection. TCRdb processed the 5' RACE reads anew with MiXCR; each CDR3 protein has one entry. The table shows around 89,000 distinct CDR3 sequences, with roughly 15% occurring only once. The sample was whole blood. Every receptor here comes from an adult who was a healthcare worker with PCR-confirmed SARS-CoV-2 infection or an uninfected control (not recorded which).

This clonotype was observed many times. The chain uses TRBV20-1 and TRBJ2-3; D gene uncertain. The CDR3 is 14 amino acids. Per germline, CDR1 DFQATT and CDR2 SNEGSKA (reference sequence). Trimming took 1 base from V and 2 from J, leaving 10 bases between them. The CDR3 loop is CSARVPQATDTQYF. CDR3 in DNA: TGCAGTGCTAGAGTCCCCCAGGCCACAGATACGCAGTATTTT.

This clonotype was detected many times. The V gene is TRBV20-1, the J gene TRBJ2-3, with 11 bases fitting TRBD2. CDR3 length equals 14 residues. V lost 7 bases, J lost 3 bases, and 6 bases stayed unmatched. Germline assignment: CDR1 DFQATT and CDR2 SNEGSKA (reference sequence). The CDR3: CSVVAGGRTDTQYF. DNA for the CDR3: TGCAGTGTGGTAGCGGGGGGGCGTACAGATACGCAGTATTTT.

This clonotype was detected only a few times. In DNA, the CDR3 is TGTGCCAGCAGTCCACTGTCCGGGGTCACTGAAGCTTTCTTT. It encodes CASSPLSGVTEAFF. The chain is built from TRBV6-5 and TRBJ1-1, with unresolved D. V lost 5 bases and J lost 4, with 14 bases in between. The V gene's germline CDR1 is MNHEY and CDR2 SVGAGI. The CDR3 consists of 14 residues.

This clonotype was observed at least ten times. V usage is TRBV7-8 and J usage is TRBJ1-5; the match to TRBD1 covers 10 bases. Germline trimming cut 5 bases from V and 2 bases from J; bases unmatched to any gene: 9. Germline V gives CDR1 SGHVS, CDR2 FQNEAQ. This CDR3 has 17 amino acids. In nucleotides, the CDR3 is TGTGCCAGCAGCCCGGGGACAGGGGATTTTGGCAATCAGCCCCAGCATTTT. This sequence encodes CASSPGTGDFGNQPQHF.

V is TRBV4-1 and J is TRBJ1-2; a possible D gene is TRBD1 (5 bases). Germline V gives CDR1 MGHRA, CDR2 YSYEKL. This CDR3 has 15 residues. V lost 5 bases, J lost 3 bases, and 16 bases lay in between. For the CDR3, the DNA is TGCGCCAGCAGCTCCCCGGGGAAACAGGACTATGGCTACACCTTC. Its protein is CASSSPGKQDYGYTF.

As DNA, the CDR3 is TGTGCCAGCAGCCTTGATCCTACAGATACGCAGTATTTT. Protein: CASSLDPTDTQYF. V and J are TRBV9 and TRBJ2-3; D not resolved. Germline V gene sequence: CDR1 SGDLS, CDR2 YYNGEE. The CDR3 consists of 13 residues. V was shortened by 4 bases and J by 3 bases, with 9 bases between the two germline ends. The variable domain in full, with the rest retrieved from reference TRBV9 and TRBJ2-3, is DSGVTQTPKHLITATGQRVTLRCSPRSGDLSVYWYQQSLDQGLQFLIQYYNGEERAKGNILERFSAQQFPDLHSELNLSSLELGDSALYFCASSLDPTDTQYFGPGTRLTVL.

CDR3 protein: CASSLLATAYSTDTQYF. As DNA, the CDR3 is TGTGCCAGCAGCTTACTCGCGACCGCATATAGCACAGATACGCAGTATTTT. The chain is built from TRBV7-8 and TRBJ2-3; no reliable D call. V lost 2 bases to trimming and J lost 0 bases, with 15 bases between them. The CDR3 totals 17 residues. Germline-derived CDR1 and CDR2 are SGHVS and FQNEAQ.

J is TRBJ1-3 and V is TRBV12-3 or TRBV12-4, with a weak D call TRBD1 (5 bases). Trimming cost V 6 bases and J 0 bases, with 12 bases left between them. This CDR3 is 15 amino acids long. The CDR3 here is CASRDDRSSGNTIYF. The CDR3 DNA reads as TGTGCCAGCAGGGATGACAGAAGCTCTGGAAACACCATATATTTT.

This clonotype was picked up a small number of times. V is TRBV5-4 and J is TRBJ2-1, with 8 bases lining up with TRBD2. Trimming cost V 0 bases and J 7 bases; bases outside gene matches: 3. Germline lookup yields CDR1 SGHNT and CDR2 YYREEE (reference sequence). The CDR3 totals 14 residues. CDR3 region: CASSLAGGPNEQFF. In DNA form, the CDR3 reads TGTGCCAGCAGCTTGGCGGGGGGGCCGAATGAGCAGTTCTTC. Combining the CDR3 with reference TRBV5-4 and TRBJ2-1 gives the whole variable domain ETGVTQSPTHLIKTRGQQVTLRCSSQSGHNTVSWYQQALGQGPQFIFQYYREEENGRGNFPPRFSGLQFPNYSSELNVNALELDDSALYLCASSLAGGPNEQFFGPGTRLTVL.

This clonotype was counted a few times. The chain is built from TRBV5-6 and TRBJ2-7; 9 nucleotides align to TRBD1. CDR3 length equals 13 residues. V lost 2 bases to trimming and J lost 5 bases; unmatched junction nucleotides: 2. Germline V gene sequence: CDR1 SGHDT, CDR2 YYEEEE. The CDR3 loop is CASSLGQGHEQYV. In DNA form, the CDR3 reads TGTGCCAGCAGCTTAGGACAGGGGCACGAGCAGTACGTC.

The chain employs TRBV18 and TRBJ1-4, with a tentative D call TRBD1 (5 bases). The germline V and J ends were trimmed by 3 bases and 5 bases, with 10 bases remaining between them. Germline lookup yields CDR1 KGHSH and CDR2 LQKENI. This CDR3 comprises 14 residues. CDR3: CASSPGTPNEKLFF. The CDR3, as DNA: TGTGCCAGCTCACCCGGGACCCCGAATGAAAAACTGTTTTTT.

This clonotype showed up just a few times. This chain links TRBV2 with TRBJ1-6, with D uncertain. CDR3 length equals 17 residues. Germline lookup yields CDR1 SNHLY and CDR2 FYNNEI. With 4 bases removed from V and 0 bases from J, the gap between germline ends came to 13 bases. The CDR3 DNA is TGTGCCAGCAGTGCCGGAGGTGGAGACTCCTATAATTCACCCCTCCACTTT. Protein product: CASSAGGGDSYNSPLHF.

This clonotype was found a few times. The J gene is TRBJ2-1, the V gene TRBV11-2, with D possibly being TRBD1 (6 bases). Germline V gene data show CDR1 as SGHAT and CDR2 as FQNNGV. Trimming pared 1 base from V and 8 bases from J, leaving 9 bases between. This CDR3 spans 13 amino acids. For the CDR3, the DNA is TGTGCCAGCAGCTTAGCAGGGGTAGATGAGCAGTTCTTC. Protein product: CASSLAGVDEQFF.